This is a list of T cell receptor beta chains from one sample in a study of cytomegalovirus exposure and HLA in healthy donors. Repertoires were generated with immunoSEQ multiplex PCR, while TCRdb's copy carries only in-frame clones and drops some. This table holds about 73,000 clones, 60% to 75% found once. The material sequenced was PBMCs. Receptor source: a man aged 65 to 85 in good health and CMV-seronegative. Each CDR3 is given with its conserved first and last residue. The D gene is left open where the match is weak. Clone size is given for some rows only: seen once, a few or many times, or a class if the clone is expanded.

j_gene | v_gene | abundance | d_gene | CDR3nt | CDR3aa
TRBJ2-7 | TRBV7-2 | NA | TRBD2 | TGTGCCAGCAGCTCAAGCGGGGGGAACCTCTACGAGCAGTACTTC | CASSSSGGNLYEQYF
TRBJ2-7 | TRBV5-1 | few | TRBD1 | TGCGCCAGCAGCTTGGGGGGGACAGCAGCCTACGAGCAGTACTTC | CASSLGGTAAYEQYF
TRBJ2-5 | TRBV9 | NA | TRBD1 | TGTGCCAGCAACTGGGCAGGGGGTGAGGAGACCCAGTACTTC | CASNWAGGEETQYF
TRBJ2-7 | TRBV7-2 | NA | NA | TGTGCCAGCAGCTTAGGTAGAGAAACCTACGAGCAGTACTTC | CASSLGRETYEQYF
TRBJ2-3 | TRBV2 | NA | TRBD1 | TGTGCCAGCAGTGGACCCGGGACAGGGGCTAGCACAGATACGCAGTATTTT | CASSGPGTGASTDTQYF
TRBJ2-1 | TRBV7-2 | NA | TRBD2 | TGTGCCAGCAGCTTAGACGGGGGGGCCTACAATGAGCAGTTCTTC | CASSLDGGAYNEQFF
TRBJ2-1 | TRBV9 | NA | TRBD2 | TGTGCCAGCAGCCTAGGGACTAGTCTAAGTGAGCAGTTCTTC | CASSLGTSLSEQFF
TRBJ2-3 | TRBV5-6 | NA | TRBD2 | TGTGCCAGCAGCTTGGGCGCGGGAGGGTACGATACGCAGTATTTT | CASSLGAGGYDTQYF
TRBJ1-2 | TRBV6-5 | few | NA | TGTGCCAGCAGTTACTCAAGCGGGGGTACTGGCTACACCTTC | CASSYSSGGTGYTF
TRBJ1-3 | TRBV6-1 | NA | NA | TGTGCCAGCATTAAAAATGGAAACACCATATATTTT | CASIKNGNTIYF
TRBJ2-2 | TRBV19 | NA | TRBD2 | TGTGCCAGCCTCCGGGGGGGCGCCGGGGAGCTGTTTTTT | CASLRGGAGELFF
TRBJ1-5 | TRBV2 | few | NA | TGTGCCAGCAGACAGGACAACAATCAGCCCCAGCATTTT | CASRQDNNQPQHF
TRBJ2-6 | TRBV5-1 | NA | TRBD2 | TGCGCCAGCAGCCCGTTAGCGGGAGGCCAAAGCTCTGGGGCCAACGTCCTGACTTTC | CASSPLAGGQSSGANVLTF
TRBJ1-1 | TRBV5-1 | NA | TRBD1 | TGCGCCAGCAGCTTGGGGCAGGGGGGCACTGAAGCTTTCTTT | CASSLGQGGTEAFF
TRBJ1-5 | TRBV2 | NA | NA | TGTGCCAGCAGTTCGGGAGCGGCGCGGCCCCAGCATTTT | CASSSGAARPQHF